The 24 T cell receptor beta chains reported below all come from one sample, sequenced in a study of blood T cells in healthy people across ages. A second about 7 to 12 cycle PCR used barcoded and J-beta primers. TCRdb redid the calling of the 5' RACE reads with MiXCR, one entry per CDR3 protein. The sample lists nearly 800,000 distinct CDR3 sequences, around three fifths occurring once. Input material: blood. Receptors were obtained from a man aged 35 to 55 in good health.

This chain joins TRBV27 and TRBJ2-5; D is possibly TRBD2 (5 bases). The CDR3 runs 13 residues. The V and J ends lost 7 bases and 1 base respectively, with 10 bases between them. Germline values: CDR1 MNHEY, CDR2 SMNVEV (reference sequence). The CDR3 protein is CASTSRAQETQYF. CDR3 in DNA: TGTGCCAGCACCTCGAGGGCCCAAGAGACCCAGTACTTC.

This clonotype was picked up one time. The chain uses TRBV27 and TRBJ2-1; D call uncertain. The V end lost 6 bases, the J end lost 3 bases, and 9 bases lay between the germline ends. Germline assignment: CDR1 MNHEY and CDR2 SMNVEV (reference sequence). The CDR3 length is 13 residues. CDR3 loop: CASSRLDYNEQFF. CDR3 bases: TGTGCCAGCAGCCGTTTGGACTACAATGAGCAGTTCTTC.

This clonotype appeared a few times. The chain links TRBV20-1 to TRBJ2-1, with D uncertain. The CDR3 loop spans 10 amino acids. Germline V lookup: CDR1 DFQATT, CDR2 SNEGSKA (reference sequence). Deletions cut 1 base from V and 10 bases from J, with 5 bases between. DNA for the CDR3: TGCAGTGCTAGAGCATACGAGCAGTTCTTC. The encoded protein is CSARAYEQFF.

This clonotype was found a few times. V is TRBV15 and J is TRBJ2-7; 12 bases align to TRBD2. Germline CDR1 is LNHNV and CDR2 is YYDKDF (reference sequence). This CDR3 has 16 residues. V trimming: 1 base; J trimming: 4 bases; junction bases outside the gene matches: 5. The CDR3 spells CATSRGPSGRVYEQYF. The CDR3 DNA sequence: TGTGCCACCAGCAGAGGCCCTAGCGGGAGGGTTTACGAGCAGTACTTC. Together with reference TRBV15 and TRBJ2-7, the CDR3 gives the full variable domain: DAMVIQNPRYQVTQFGKPVTLSCSQTLNHNVMYWYQQKSSQAPKLLFHYYDKDFNNEADTPDNFQSRRPNTSFCFLDIRSPGLGDTAMYLCATSRGPSGRVYEQYFGPGTRLTVT.

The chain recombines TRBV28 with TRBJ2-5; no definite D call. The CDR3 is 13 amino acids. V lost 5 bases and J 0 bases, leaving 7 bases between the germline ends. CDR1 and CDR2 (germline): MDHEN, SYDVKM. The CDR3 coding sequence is TGTGCCAGCAGTGCCTTTAACCAAGAGACCCAGTACTTC. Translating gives CASSAFNQETQYF.

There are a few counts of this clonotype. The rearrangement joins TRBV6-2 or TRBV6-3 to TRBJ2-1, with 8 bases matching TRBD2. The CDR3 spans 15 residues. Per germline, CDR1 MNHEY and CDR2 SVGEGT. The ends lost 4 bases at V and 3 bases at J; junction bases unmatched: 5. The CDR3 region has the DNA TGTGCCAGCAGTTTGGGGACTAGAGTCTACAATGAGCAGTTCTTC. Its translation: CASSLGTRVYNEQFF.

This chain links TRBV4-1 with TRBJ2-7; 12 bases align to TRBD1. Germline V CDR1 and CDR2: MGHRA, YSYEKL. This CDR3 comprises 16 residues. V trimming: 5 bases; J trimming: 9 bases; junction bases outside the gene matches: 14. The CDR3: CASSESPGQGAGGQYF. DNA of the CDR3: TGCGCCAGCAGCGAGTCCCCGGGACAGGGGGCAGGTGGGCAGTACTTC.

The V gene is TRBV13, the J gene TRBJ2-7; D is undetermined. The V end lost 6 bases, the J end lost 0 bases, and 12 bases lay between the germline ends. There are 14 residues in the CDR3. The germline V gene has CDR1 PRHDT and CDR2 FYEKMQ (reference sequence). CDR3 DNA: TGTGCCAGCAGTCAATTAGACGGCTCCTACGAGCAGTACTTC. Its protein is CASSQLDGSYEQYF.

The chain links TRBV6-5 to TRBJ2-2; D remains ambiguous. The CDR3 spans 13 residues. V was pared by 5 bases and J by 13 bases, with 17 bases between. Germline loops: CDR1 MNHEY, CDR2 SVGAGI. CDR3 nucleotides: TGTGCCAGCAGTCCCTTGACCAGGTTTGGGCTGTTTTTT. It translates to CASSPLTRFGLFF.

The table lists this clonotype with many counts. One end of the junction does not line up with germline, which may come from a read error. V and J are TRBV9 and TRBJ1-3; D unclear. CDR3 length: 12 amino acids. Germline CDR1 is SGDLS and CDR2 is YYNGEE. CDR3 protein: CASSLDGNTIYF. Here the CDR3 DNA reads TGCGCCAGCAGCTTGGATGGAAACACCATATATTTT.

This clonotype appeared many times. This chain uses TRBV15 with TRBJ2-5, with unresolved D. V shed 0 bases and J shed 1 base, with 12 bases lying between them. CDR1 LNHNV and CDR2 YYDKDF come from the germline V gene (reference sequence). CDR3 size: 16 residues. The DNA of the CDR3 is TGTGCCACCAGCAGAGAGAGGCAGAATCCCCAAGAGACCCAGTACTTC. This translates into CATSRERQNPQETQYF.

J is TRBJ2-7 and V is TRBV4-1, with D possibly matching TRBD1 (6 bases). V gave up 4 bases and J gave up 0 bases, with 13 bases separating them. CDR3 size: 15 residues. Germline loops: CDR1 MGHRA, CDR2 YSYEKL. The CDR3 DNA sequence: TGCGCCAGCAGCCGGGAGAGGGGGAGCTCCTACGAGCAGTACTTC. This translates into CASSRERGSSYEQYF.

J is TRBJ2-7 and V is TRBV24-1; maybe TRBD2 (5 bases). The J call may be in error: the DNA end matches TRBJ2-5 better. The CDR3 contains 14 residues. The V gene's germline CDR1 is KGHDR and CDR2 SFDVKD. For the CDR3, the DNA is TGTGCCACCAGTGACGGCGGGCCCCCAGAGACCCAGTACTTC. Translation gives CATSDGGPPETQYF.

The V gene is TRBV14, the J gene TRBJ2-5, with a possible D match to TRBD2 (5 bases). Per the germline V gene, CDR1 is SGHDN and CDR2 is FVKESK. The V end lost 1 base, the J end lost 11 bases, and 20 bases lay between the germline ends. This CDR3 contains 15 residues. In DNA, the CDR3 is TGTGCCAGCAGCCAAGCGGACGGCTTTTTGAGGGAGCAGTACTTC. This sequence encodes CASSQADGFLREQYF.

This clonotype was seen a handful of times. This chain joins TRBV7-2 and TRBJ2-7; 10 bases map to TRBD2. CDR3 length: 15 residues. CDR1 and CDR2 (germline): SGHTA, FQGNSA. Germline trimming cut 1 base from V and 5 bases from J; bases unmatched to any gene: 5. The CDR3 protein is CASSLDGLAGDEQYF. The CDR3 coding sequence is TGTGCCAGCAGCTTAGATGGGCTAGCGGGAGACGAGCAGTACTTC.

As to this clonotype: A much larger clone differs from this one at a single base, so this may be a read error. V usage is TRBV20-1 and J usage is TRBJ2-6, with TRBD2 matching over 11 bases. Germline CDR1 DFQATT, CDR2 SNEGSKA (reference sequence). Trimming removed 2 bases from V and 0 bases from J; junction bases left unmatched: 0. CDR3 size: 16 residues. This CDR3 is CSARTSGGSGANVLTF. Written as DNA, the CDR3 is TGCAGTGCTAGAACTAGCGGGGGCTCTGGGGCCAACGTCCTGACTTTC.

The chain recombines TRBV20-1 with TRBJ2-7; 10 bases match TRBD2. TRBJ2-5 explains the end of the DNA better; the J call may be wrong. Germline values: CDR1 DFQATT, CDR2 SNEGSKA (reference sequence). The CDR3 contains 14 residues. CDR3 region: CSAPLAGVEETQYF. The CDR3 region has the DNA TGCAGTGCTCCCCTAGCGGGGGTGGAGGAGACCCAGTACTTC.

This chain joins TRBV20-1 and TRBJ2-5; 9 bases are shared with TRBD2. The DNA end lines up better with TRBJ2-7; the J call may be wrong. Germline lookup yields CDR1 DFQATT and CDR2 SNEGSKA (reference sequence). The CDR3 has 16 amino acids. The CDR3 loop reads CSARGAAGGLRYEQYF. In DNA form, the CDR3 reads TGCAGTGCTAGAGGGGCAGCGGGAGGTTTAAGATACGAGCAGTACTTC.

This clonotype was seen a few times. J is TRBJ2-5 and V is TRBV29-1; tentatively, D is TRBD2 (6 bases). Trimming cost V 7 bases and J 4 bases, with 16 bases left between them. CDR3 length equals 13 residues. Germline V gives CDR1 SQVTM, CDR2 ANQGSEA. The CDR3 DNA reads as TGCAGCGCTCTACTCGGAGGGGTAGAGACCCAGTACTTC. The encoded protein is CSALLGGVETQYF.

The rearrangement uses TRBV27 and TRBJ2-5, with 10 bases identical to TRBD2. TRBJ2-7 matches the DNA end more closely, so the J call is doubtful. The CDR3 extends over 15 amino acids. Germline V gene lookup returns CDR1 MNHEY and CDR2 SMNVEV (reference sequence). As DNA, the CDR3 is TGTGCCAGCAGGACCACTAGCGGGACATCCTACGAGCAGTACTTC. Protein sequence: CASRTTSGTSYEQYF.

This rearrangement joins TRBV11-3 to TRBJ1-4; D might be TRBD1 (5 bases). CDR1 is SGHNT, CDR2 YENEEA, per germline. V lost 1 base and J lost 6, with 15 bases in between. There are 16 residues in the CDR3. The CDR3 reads CASSLGTSGDYEKLFF. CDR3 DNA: TGTGCCAGCAGCTTAGGGACTTCCGGGGACTATGAAAAACTGTTTTTT.

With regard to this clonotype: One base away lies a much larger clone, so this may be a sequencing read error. DNA of the CDR3: TGTGCCAGCGGCCTAGGGCGAGCCCCCTACGAGCAGTACTTC. This encodes CASGLGRAPYEQYF. J is TRBJ2-7 and V is TRBV28; D uncertain. V was cut by 8 bases and J by 2 bases, with 16 bases left in between. Germline CDR1 reads MDHEN; CDR2 reads SYDVKM. The CDR3 is made up of 14 amino acids.

CDR3 sequence: CASSEATGGGELFF. DNA for the CDR3: TGTGCCAGCAGTGAAGCTACAGGGGGCGGGGAGCTGTTTTTT. The chain combines TRBV6-1 with TRBJ2-2; 8 bases are a match to TRBD1. This CDR3 spans 14 amino acids. Germline loops: CDR1 MNHNS, CDR2 SASEGT. V was pared by 0 bases and J by 7 bases, with 1 base of the junction left unmatched.

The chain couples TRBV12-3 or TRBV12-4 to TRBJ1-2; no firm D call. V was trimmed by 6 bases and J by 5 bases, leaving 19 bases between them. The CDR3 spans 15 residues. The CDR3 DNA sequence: TGTGCCAGCAGGACAAACGGAGTGGTGGAGTATGGCTACACCTTC. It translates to CASRTNGVVEYGYTF.